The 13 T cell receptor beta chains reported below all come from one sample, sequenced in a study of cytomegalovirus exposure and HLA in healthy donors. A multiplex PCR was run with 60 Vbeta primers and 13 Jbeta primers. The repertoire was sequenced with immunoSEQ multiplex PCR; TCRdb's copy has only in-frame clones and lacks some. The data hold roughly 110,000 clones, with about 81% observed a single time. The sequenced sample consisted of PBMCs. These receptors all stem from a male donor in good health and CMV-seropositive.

The DNA for the CDR3 is TGTGCCAGCAGCTTAACAGGGGGCTTCGACAATGAGCAGTTCTTC. It codes for CASSLTGGFDNEQFF. The chain carries TRBV7-8 and TRBJ2-1, with 9 nucleotides matching TRBD1. The ends lost 2 bases at V and 5 bases at J; junction bases unmatched: 4. This CDR3 region has 15 residues. Germline values: CDR1 SGHVS, CDR2 FQNEAQ.

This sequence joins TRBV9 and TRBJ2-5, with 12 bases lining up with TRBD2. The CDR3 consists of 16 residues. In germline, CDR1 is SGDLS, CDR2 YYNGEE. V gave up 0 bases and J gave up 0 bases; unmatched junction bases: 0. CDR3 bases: TGTGCCAGCAGCGTAGGACTAGCGGGGGACCAAGAGACCCAGTACTTC. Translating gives CASSVGLAGDQETQYF.

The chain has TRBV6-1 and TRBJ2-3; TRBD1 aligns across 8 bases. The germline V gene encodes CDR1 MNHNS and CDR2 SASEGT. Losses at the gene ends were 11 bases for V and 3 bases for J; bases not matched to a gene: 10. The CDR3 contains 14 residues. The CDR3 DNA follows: TGTGCCGTCATGGGCAGGGGGCGGACAGATACGCAGTATTTT. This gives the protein CAVMGRGRTDTQYF.

The CDR3 region is CASSQRPGQGYNEQFF. Here the CDR3 DNA reads TGTGCCAGCAGCCAACGTCCGGGACAGGGGTACAATGAGCAGTTCTTC. V and J are TRBV7-3 and TRBJ2-1; 10 bases line up with TRBD1. The germline V gene encodes CDR1 SGHTA and CDR2 FQGTGA. J lost 4 bases, V lost 5 bases, and 8 bases had no gene match. There are 16 residues in the CDR3.

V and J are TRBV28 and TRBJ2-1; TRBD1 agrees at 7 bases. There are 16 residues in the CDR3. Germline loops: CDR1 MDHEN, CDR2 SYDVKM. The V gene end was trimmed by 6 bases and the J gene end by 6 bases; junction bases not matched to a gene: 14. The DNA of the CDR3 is TGTGCCAGCAGCACGACAGGGCTAACAGTTCGCAATGAGCAGTTCTTC. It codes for CASSTTGLTVRNEQFF.

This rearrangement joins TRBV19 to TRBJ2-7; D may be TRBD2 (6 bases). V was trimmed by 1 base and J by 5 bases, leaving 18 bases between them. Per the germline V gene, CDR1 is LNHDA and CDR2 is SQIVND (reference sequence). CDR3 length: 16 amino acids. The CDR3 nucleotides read TGTGCCAGTAGTATAGGAAACCCCGGGACTCCTAACGAGCAGTACTTC. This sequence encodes CASSIGNPGTPNEQYF.

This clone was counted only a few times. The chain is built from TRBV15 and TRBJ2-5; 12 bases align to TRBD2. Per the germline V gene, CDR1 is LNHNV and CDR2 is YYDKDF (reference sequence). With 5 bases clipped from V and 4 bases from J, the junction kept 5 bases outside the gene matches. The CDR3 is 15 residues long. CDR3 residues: CATSAVLAGGETQYF. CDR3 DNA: TGTGCCACCAGCGCTGTACTAGCGGGGGGAGAGACCCAGTACTTC.

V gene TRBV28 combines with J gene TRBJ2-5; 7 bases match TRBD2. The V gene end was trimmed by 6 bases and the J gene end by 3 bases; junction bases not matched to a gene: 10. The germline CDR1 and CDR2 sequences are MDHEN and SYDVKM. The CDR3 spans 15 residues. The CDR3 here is CASSRYRGDEETQYF. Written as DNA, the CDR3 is TGTGCCAGCAGCCGATATCGGGGGGACGAAGAGACCCAGTACTTC.

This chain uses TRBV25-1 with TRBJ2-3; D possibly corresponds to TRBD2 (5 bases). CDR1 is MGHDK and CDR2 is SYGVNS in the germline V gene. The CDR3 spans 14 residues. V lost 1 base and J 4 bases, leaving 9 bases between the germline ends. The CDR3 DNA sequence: TGTGCCAGCAGTGAATCGGGGTTTGCAGATACGCAGTATTTT. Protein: CASSESGFADTQYF. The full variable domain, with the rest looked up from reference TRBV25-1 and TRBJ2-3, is EADIYQTPRYLVIGTGKKITLECSQTMGHDKMYWYQQDPGMELHLIHYSYGVNSTEKGDLSSESTVSRIRTEHFPLTLESARPSHTSQYLCASSESGFADTQYFGPGTRLTVL.

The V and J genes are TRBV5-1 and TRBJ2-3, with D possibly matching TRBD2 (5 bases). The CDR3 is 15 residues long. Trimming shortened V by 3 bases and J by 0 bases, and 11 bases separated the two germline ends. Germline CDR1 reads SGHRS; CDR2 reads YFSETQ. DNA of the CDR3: TGCGCCAGCAGCTCGGGGATGCCTAGCACAGATACGCAGTATTTT. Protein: CASSSGMPSTDTQYF.

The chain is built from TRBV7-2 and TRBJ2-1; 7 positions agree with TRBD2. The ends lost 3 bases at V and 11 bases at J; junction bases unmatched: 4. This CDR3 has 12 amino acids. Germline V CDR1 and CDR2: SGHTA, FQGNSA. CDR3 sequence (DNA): TGTGCCAGCAGCTTTCGGCGGGAGCAGCAGTTCTTC. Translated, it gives CASSFRREQQFF.

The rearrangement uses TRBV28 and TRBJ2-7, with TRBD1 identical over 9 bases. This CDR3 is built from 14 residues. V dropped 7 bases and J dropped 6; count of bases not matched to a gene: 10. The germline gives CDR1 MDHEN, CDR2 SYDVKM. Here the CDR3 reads CASISPGQGGEQYF. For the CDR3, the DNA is TGTGCCAGCATCAGTCCGGGACAGGGAGGCGAGCAGTACTTC.

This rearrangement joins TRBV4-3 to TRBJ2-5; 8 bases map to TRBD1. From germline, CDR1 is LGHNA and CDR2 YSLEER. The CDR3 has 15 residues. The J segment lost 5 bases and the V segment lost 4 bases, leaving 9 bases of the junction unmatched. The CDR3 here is CASSPEAGGGETQYF. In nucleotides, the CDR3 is TGCGCCAGCAGCCCAGAAGCAGGGGGCGGGGAGACCCAGTACTTC.